The T cell receptor (beta chain) described here comes from a study of blood T cell repertoires in COVID-19. Across the study: PBMCs, B-cell-depleted T cells, or T cells were the source of the cDNA or gDNA that made up the material.

The assay was immunoSEQ multiplex PCR, and TCRdb's table has in-frame clones only and misses some. The sample carries fewer than 350,000 clones, around 88% recorded once. Per germline, CDR1 LGHDT and CDR2 YNNKEL (reference sequence). The CDR3 consists of 16 residues. V shed 0 bases and J 7 bases; nucleotides not matched to a gene: 6. This clone was seen a few times. The V gene is TRBV3-1 (or the pseudogene TRBV3-2), the J gene TRBJ2-2, with 9 bases identical to TRBD2. The receptor was derived from a woman in her 30s with COVID-19, enrolled during active disease. Sequences were obtained from peripheral blood. CDR3 loop: CASSQEAGLAGGELFF. DNA for the CDR3: TGTGCCAGCAGCCAAGAGGCGGGACTAGCTGGCGGGGAGCTGTTTTTT.